The clone carrying this T cell receptor (beta chain) occurred a few times. The target antigen is unknown. The V segment lost 0 bases and the J segment 3 bases; nucleotides outside the gene matches: 5. Germline V gives CDR1 SGHTS, CDR2 YDEGEE. The CDR3 extends over 15 amino acids. TCR alpha and beta CDR3 regions were amplified from RNA using iRepertoire nested multiplex PCR. Tissue mRNA or PBMC total RNA, roughly 85-450 ng, went into one-step reverse transcription and amplification. One entry per CDR3 protein results from TCRdb running MiXCR on the multiplex PCR reads. The sample consists of more than 300,000 distinct CDR3 sequences, 41% of them appearing once. The sample comes from a study of glioma-infiltrating T cells. Study-wide background: Presurgical dexamethasone in glioma patients lasted six or fewer days. Study outcomes and limitations: Gliomas, especially low-grade, showed above-expected tissue-blood divergence; non-neoplastic patients showed below. CDR3 overlap between tissue and blood was very small.

Sequencing input: glioma tissue, nonneoplastic brain tissue, or PBMCs (not recorded which). This chain joins TRBV5-8 and TRBJ1-1; TRBD1 aligns across 7 bases. This clonotype was sampled from a human donor with low-grade glioma or glioblastoma, undergoing nonglioma brain surgery, or in good health (not recorded which). CDR3 sequence (DNA): TGTGCCAGCAGCTTGGGGAGGGGGCGCTACACTGAAGCTTTCTTT. This sequence encodes CASSLGRGRYTEAFF.